This TCR beta chain was obtained from a study of T cells in Graves' hyperthyroidism and ophthalmopathy. The V gene end was trimmed by 6 bases and the J gene end by 6 bases; junction bases not matched to a gene: 11. From germline, CDR1 is DFQATT and CDR2 SNEGSKA (reference sequence). The CDR3 extends over 14 amino acids. TCR beta CDR3 region amplification was performed from RNA transcripts. The HTBI primer set drove a first-round RT-PCR of the TCR CDR3. TCRdb redid the calling of the multiplex PCR reads with MiXCR, one entry per CDR3 protein. The sample comprises around 600,000 distinct CDR3 sequences, approximately 15% of which are singletons, and under 15% rests with the top ten. Study-wide findings and caveats: Most thyroid clonotypes with frequency above 0.001 were detected in blood. Classification by a 13 V-J model distinguished ophthalmopathy from stable hyperthyroidism.

Inclusion characteristics of ophthalmopathy patients comprised a Clinical Activity Score of at least 3, a NOSPECS grade of at least 4, and duration under 3 months. A roughly 9.3 ml volume of fresh peripheral blood provided the PBMCs. Points on this clonotype: Its antigen is unidentified.

The receptor was isolated from a woman aged 45-60 years with Graves' ophthalmopathy. Sequenced material: blood. V gene TRBV20-1 combines with J gene TRBJ2-7, with 10 bases identical to TRBD2. Written as DNA, the CDR3 is TGCAGTGCAGCGGGGGGGAGGGCCCAAGGCGAGCAGTACTTC. It translates to CSAAGGRAQGEQYF.